One and the same sample provided the 17 T cell receptor beta chains below, sequenced in a study of cytomegalovirus exposure and HLA in healthy donors. Amplification used 60 Vbeta primers and 13 Jbeta primers. The repertoire was sequenced with immunoSEQ multiplex PCR; TCRdb's copy has only in-frame clones and lacks some. The profile shows roughly 150,000 clones, approximately 80% of them singletons. Specimen: PBMCs. All receptors derive from a woman aged 40-49 years in good health and CMV-seronegative.

This clone was observed a handful of times. The chain couples TRBV4-1 to TRBJ1-1; 7 bases line up with TRBD1. Unmatched junction bases numbered 9, after V lost 4 bases and J lost 4 bases. CDR3 length: 15 residues. Germline V gene lookup returns CDR1 MGHRA and CDR2 YSYEKL. Written as DNA, the CDR3 is TGCGCCAGCAGCCTCCGCACCCAGGGGGTCACTGAAGCTTTCTTT. Protein sequence: CASSLRTQGVTEAFF.

This clone is a singleton in its sample. The chain links TRBV7-3 to TRBJ2-2, with D possibly TRBD2 on 5 matching bases. The germline gives CDR1 SGHTA, CDR2 FQGTGA. The length of the CDR3 is 13 residues. V lost 4 bases, J lost 6 bases, and 9 bases lay in between. CDR3 in DNA: TGTGCCAGCAGCTCCTTACTAGCCGGGGAGCTGTTTTTT. This gives the protein CASSSLLAGELFF.

The chain links TRBV28 to TRBJ1-1; TRBD1 aligns across 8 bases. The CDR3 extends over 14 amino acids. Unmatched junction bases numbered 5, after V lost 4 bases and J lost 4 bases. Germline assignment: CDR1 MDHEN and CDR2 SYDVKM. DNA of the CDR3: TGTGCCAGCAGTTCAACAGGGGGACGCACTGAAGCTTTCTTT. Translated: CASSSTGGRTEAFF.

V gene TRBV28 combines with J gene TRBJ2-7, with a tentative D call TRBD1 (6 bases). The CDR3 runs 13 residues. The V and J ends lost 6 bases and 2 bases respectively, with 11 bases between them. CDR1 is MDHEN, CDR2 SYDVKM, per germline. CDR3 residues: CASRPGQPYEQYF. CDR3 bases: TGTGCCAGCAGACCGGGACAACCCTACGAGCAGTACTTC.

The chain has TRBV2 and TRBJ1-3, with a possible D match to TRBD1 (6 bases). Germline V CDR1 and CDR2: SNHLY, FYNNEI. This CDR3 spans 13 amino acids. Trimming shortened V by 6 bases and J by 2 bases, and 8 bases separated the two germline ends. CDR3 amino acids: CASRGTPGNTIYF. The CDR3, as DNA: TGTGCCAGCAGGGGGACACCTGGAAACACCATATATTTT.

The chain is built from TRBV11-2 and TRBJ2-5; a possible D gene is TRBD1 (5 bases). There are 13 residues in the CDR3. Looked up from germline, CDR1 is SGHAT and CDR2 is FQNNGV. The germline V and J ends were trimmed by 1 base and 3 bases, with 6 bases remaining between them. The CDR3 coding sequence is TGTGCCAGCAGCTTAGGCAGGGAAGAGACCCAGTACTTC. Its protein is CASSLGREETQYF.

The V gene is TRBV19, the J gene TRBJ1-5; D ambiguous. The CDR3 length is 14 residues. V lost 3 bases, J lost 6 bases, and 12 bases lay in between. Germline V gene lookup returns CDR1 LNHDA and CDR2 SQIVND (reference sequence). For the CDR3, the DNA is TGTGCCAGTAGTATCCCCCCCGGTAGTCAGCCCCAGCATTTT. Protein product: CASSIPPGSQPQHF.

The chain combines TRBV28 with TRBJ2-5; a possible D gene is TRBD2 (5 bases). The germline CDR1 and CDR2 sequences are MDHEN and SYDVKM. There are 15 residues in the CDR3. With 5 bases removed from V and 1 base from J, the gap between germline ends came to 14 bases. The CDR3 DNA follows: TGTGCCAGCAGTGGGCGGCTCGGGATCCAAGAGACCCAGTACTTC. Protein product: CASSGRLGIQETQYF.

The rearrangement links TRBV6-6 to TRBJ2-5; 9 bases map to TRBD1. Germline V gives CDR1 MNHNY, CDR2 SVGAGI (reference sequence). This CDR3 region has 15 residues. J gave up 5 bases and V 2 bases, and 6 bases lay outside the gene matches. The CDR3 coding sequence is TGTGCCAGCAGTTACGCGGGACAGGGTGTGGAGACCCAGTACTTC. Translated: CASSYAGQGVETQYF.

The chain combines TRBV7-8 with TRBJ2-5; D is unclear. Germline CDR1 SGHVS, CDR2 FQNEAQ. The CDR3 has 16 residues. With 1 base removed from V and 4 bases from J, the gap between germline ends came to 16 bases. Here the CDR3 reads CASSLGSPVPSETQYF. CDR3 sequence (DNA): TGTGCCAGCAGCTTAGGATCCCCGGTTCCCTCAGAGACCCAGTACTTC.

This chain uses TRBV19 with TRBJ2-2, with D perhaps matching TRBD2 (6 bases). The germline V gene encodes CDR1 LNHDA and CDR2 SQIVND (reference sequence). Deletions cut 7 bases from V and 5 bases from J, with 11 bases between. The CDR3 sequence is 13 residues long. The CDR3 region has the DNA TGTGCCAGTACGGAGGGCCGGACCGGGGAGCTGTTTTTT. It yields the protein CASTEGRTGELFF. Drawing the rest from reference TRBV19 and TRBJ2-2, the complete variable domain is DGGITQSPKYLFRKEGQNVTLSCEQNLNHDAMYWYRQDPGQGLRLIYYSQIVNDFQKGDIAEGYSVSREKKESFPLTVTSAQKNPTAFYLCASTEGRTGELFFGEGSRLTVL.

The rearrangement joins TRBV27 to TRBJ1-3; D is uncertain. The CDR3 loop spans 13 amino acids. Germline assignment: CDR1 MNHEY and CDR2 SMNVEV (reference sequence). Trimming removed 8 bases at V and 4 bases at J, with 12 bases between. This chain's CDR3 is CASAPGRGNTIYF. The CDR3 DNA sequence: TGTGCCAGCGCGCCGGGTCGAGGAAACACCATATATTTT.

The CDR3 DNA reads as TGTGCCAGCTCACCCGGCAGACTCAATCAGCCCCAGCATTTT. The encoded protein is CASSPGRLNQPQHF. This chain connects TRBV18 to TRBJ1-5; D remains ambiguous. This CDR3 has 14 amino acids. Germline CDR1 and CDR2: KGHSH and LQKENI. Trimming cost V 3 bases and J 3 bases, with 9 bases left between them.

In this sample, this clone turned up once. The CDR3 DNA reads as TGTGCCAGCAGAAGGTTCGTTTCTGGGGGGGGCTTGTATGAAAAACTGTTTTTT. Amino acid sequence: CASRRFVSGGGLYEKLFF. This chain uses TRBV2 with TRBJ1-4; weak D call: TRBD1 (6 bases). This CDR3 comprises 18 residues. Germline assignment: CDR1 SNHLY and CDR2 FYNNEI. The V end was cut by 6 bases, the J end by 6 bases, with 26 bases between.

This chain's CDR3 is CASRPLADTQYF. The CDR3 DNA sequence: TGTGCCAGCAGACCACTAGCGGATACGCAGTATTTT. The chain joins TRBV7-2 to TRBJ2-3; TRBD2 matches 7 bases. The CDR3 length is 12 residues. CDR1 and CDR2 from the germline V gene are SGHTA and FQGNSA. Trimming removed 6 bases from V and 6 bases from J; junction bases left unmatched: 3.

The chain couples TRBV11-2 to TRBJ2-2, with 12 positions matching TRBD1. V shed 9 bases, J shed 7 bases, and the junction held 18 bases outside the gene matches. Germline values: CDR1 SGHAT, CDR2 FQNNGV. The CDR3 has 18 amino acids. The CDR3 loop is CARGGSLRDRGRSGELFF. CDR3 nucleotides: TGTGCCAGGGGGGGGTCCCTCCGGGACAGGGGGCGCAGCGGGGAGCTGTTTTTT.

This clone was seen a single time. The chain couples TRBV9 to TRBJ2-5; D ambiguous. Germline CDR1 SGDLS, CDR2 YYNGEE. The ends were cut back, 2 bases at V and 0 bases at J, with 8 bases in the middle. The CDR3 consists of 14 residues. The CDR3 sequence: CASSVRAYQETQYF. The CDR3 coding sequence is TGTGCCAGCAGCGTCAGAGCGTACCAAGAGACCCAGTACTTC.